This TCR beta chain appears in the sequencing data of a study of response to subunit inactivated influenza vaccine. In the case of this clonotype: Its cognate antigen is unknown.

TCRdb independently ran MiXCR on the RT-PCR reads; one entry per CDR3 protein. The sample records roughly 780,000 distinct CDR3 sequences, under 20% being singletons. Whole-study results and caveats: Only a handful of new T cells, the authors suggested, are recruited with each seasonal influenza vaccination.

CDR3 length: 15 amino acids. Trimming took 2 bases from V and 7 from J; bases not matched to a gene: 5. The germline V gene has CDR1 LNHNV and CDR2 YYDKDF (reference sequence). The rearrangement links TRBV15 to TRBJ2-1; 10 bases fit TRBD2. The receptor's source is a man aged 50 to 60 who received an inactivated influenza vaccine. The sample consisted of PBMCs from blood, taken approximately 5 days after vaccination. The CDR3 coding sequence is TGTGCCACCAGCAGACCAGCGGGAGGGCCGAATGAGCAGTTCTTC. This codes for CATSRPAGGPNEQFF.